A single TCR beta chain is shown here with its context. Found in a library prepared for alpha chains, this beta chain is an off-target read, and its abundance has little meaning. On each TCR cDNA molecule, a unique molecular identifier was present. TCRdb passed the 5' RACE reads through MiXCR, listing each CDR3 protein once. The table has 8,500 to 9,000 distinct CDR3 sequences, approximately 5% seen once. The data originate from a study of spatial heterogeneity in lung cancer. Study as a whole: In the raw reads, each unique TCR and UMI combination was present more than ten times on average.

Time point in this sample: sample taken at primary tumor resection. Unsorted whole RNA samples from tumor, nontumor lung or frozen PBMC were sequenced. Sequenced here: PBMCs, sampled at surgery. The TCR originated in a male donor with early-stage non-small cell lung cancer.

CDR3 DNA: TGTGCCAGCAGCTTAGGGGGGGCTCAAGAGACCCAGTACTTC. Its protein product is CASSLGGAQETQYF. V is TRBV7-2 and J is TRBJ2-5; D tentatively fits TRBD1 or TRBD2 (6 bases each). CDR3 length: 14 amino acids. Germline-derived CDR1 and CDR2 are SGHTA and FQGNSA. The V end was cut by 1 base, the J end by 2 bases, with 8 bases between.